The present TCR beta chain was sequenced within a study of cytomegalovirus exposure and HLA in healthy donors. The wider study: Researchers previously reported finding 100 million or so unique TCR beta sequences from some 180 million T cells. Study results and limitations: Later analysis placed DRB1 highest and HLA-C lowest in TCR association rates, which differed by HLA locus.

The PCR used 60 Vbeta and 13 Jbeta primers. Measured with immunoSEQ multiplex PCR; TCRdb has only the in-frame clones, and not every one. The repertoire includes around 160,000 clones, around three quarters of them detected once, and 0.95% to 1.1% sits in the top ten. Remarks on this clone: Its antigen is undetermined.

Sequences were obtained from PBMCs. The receptor was derived from a woman between 35 and 50 years old in good health and CMV-seronegative.

The CDR3 sequence: CASSVGLTSGSDTDTQYF. In DNA form, the CDR3 reads TGTGCCAGCAGTGTTGGGTTAACTAGCGGGAGTGACACAGATACGCAGTATTTT. The chain recombines TRBV6-1 with TRBJ2-3; 11 bases are a match to TRBD2. J was trimmed by 2 bases and V by 4 bases; bases with no gene match: 11. Germline V CDR1 and CDR2: MNHNS, SASEGT. The CDR3 covers 18 residues.